Listed below are T cell receptor beta chains from one sample, sequenced in a study of CD8 T cells in Susac syndrome. One entry per CDR3 protein results from TCRdb running MiXCR on the immunoSEQ multiplex PCR reads. In the table there are roughly 60,000 distinct CDR3 sequences, about 92% of which are singletons. Sequencing was carried out using CD8+ T cells from PBMCs. All receptors derive from a human donor in good health. CDR3s include the opening cysteine and the closing phenylalanine or tryptophan. D genes are given only for firm matches. The size of a clone is reported for some rows only, either as once, few or many, or as a class for expanded clones.

-	TRBV4-1	TRBD1	TRBJ2-7	CASSPPYRGRSYEQYF	TGCGCCAGCAGCCCGCCCTACAGGGGTAGGTCCTACGAGCAGTACTTC
-	TRBV5-1	TRBD2	TRBJ2-7	CASSLGTSGAYEQYF	TGCGCCAGCAGCTTGGGGACTAGCGGGGCCTACGAGCAGTACTTC
-	TRBV4-1	-	TRBJ2-7	CASSQEGLTSYEQYF	TGCGCCAGCAGCCAAGAGGGGCTCACTAGCTACGAGCAGTACTTC
-	TRBV2	TRBD2	TRBJ2-3	CASSSKRASGGHTDTQYF	TGTGCCAGCAGTTCCAAGAGGGCTAGCGGGGGGCACACAGATACGCAGTATTTT
-	TRBV29-1	-	TRBJ2-2	CSVDPDGNTGELFF	TGCAGCGTTGATCCGGACGGGAACACCGGGGAGCTGTTTTTT
-	TRBV21-1	-	TRBJ1-5	CASSKHSDRGFPQHF	TGTGCCAGCAGCAAGCATTCCGACAGGGGATTTCCCCAGCATTTT
-	TRBV6-1	-	TRBJ2-7	CASSEAVGAMDEQYF	TGTGCCAGCAGTGAAGCAGTAGGGGCGATGGACGAGCAGTACTTC
-	TRBV12-3/TRBV12-4	TRBD2	TRBJ2-1	CASSPWVAGPGNEQFF	TGTGCCAGCAGTCCATGGGTAGCGGGGCCCGGCAATGAGCAGTTCTTC
-	TRBV2	-	TRBJ2-7	CASSGIGITYEQYF	TGTGCCAGCAGTGGTATCGGAATTACCTACGAGCAGTACTTC
-	TRBV2	-	TRBJ2-7	CASSLTYEQYF	TGTGCCAGCAGCCTTACCTACGAGCAGTACTTC
-	TRBV19	TRBD1	TRBJ1-3	CASSIPGQDVAGNTIYF	TGTGCCAGTAGTATACCGGGACAGGATGTGGCTGGAAACACCATATATTTT
-	TRBV23-1	TRBD2	TRBJ2-7	CASSQSGLAGSRYEQYF	TGCGCCAGCAGTCAATCGGGACTAGCGGGGTCCCGCTACGAGCAGTACTTC
-	TRBV27	-	TRBJ1-2	CASSFQGNYGYTF	TGTGCCAGCAGTTTTCAGGGGAACTATGGCTACACCTTC
-	TRBV5-1	-	TRBJ1-5	CASSLVCSSKLPLFGQPQHF	TGCGCCAGCAGCTTGGTGTGTTCATCCAAACTGCCCTTATTCGGTCAGCCCCAGCATTTT
-	TRBV12-3/TRBV12-4	-	TRBJ2-5	CATVSEQDGETQYF	TGTGCCACCGTGTCGGAGCAGGACGGGGAGACCCAGTACTTC
few	TRBV11-2	TRBD2	TRBJ2-7	CASSLGLAGVTGEQYF	TGTGCCAGCAGCTTGGGACTAGCGGGGGTCACCGGCGAGCAGTACTTC
-	TRBV7-9	-	TRBJ1-5	CASSSVGQGGAPQHF	TGTGCCAGCAGCTCGGTCGGGCAGGGTGGGGCGCCCCAGCATTTT
-	TRBV18	-	TRBJ2-1	CASSSGSSYNEQFF	TGTGCCAGCTCATCGGGGAGCTCCTACAATGAGCAGTTCTTC
-	TRBV3-1	TRBD1	TRBJ2-5	CASRGSRTGGNRETQYF	TGTGCCAGCAGGGGTTCGAGGACAGGGGGGAATAGGGAGACCCAGTACTTC
-	TRBV3-1	-	TRBJ2-6	CASSQVAGPGANVLTF	TGTGCCAGCAGCCAAGTAGCAGGACCTGGGGCCAACGTCCTGACTTTC
-	TRBV7-8	TRBD2	TRBJ2-1	CASSRPKAGGSNEQFF	TGTGCCAGCAGCCGCCCGAAAGCGGGGGGAAGTAATGAGCAGTTCTTC
-	TRBV24-1	-	TRBJ2-1	CATSDPEGVNKQFF	TGTGCCACCAGTGATCCTGAGGGGGTTAATAAGCAGTTCTTC
-	TRBV5-8	-	TRBJ2-1	CASSSPDGKYNEQFF	TGTGCCAGCAGCTCCCCTGACGGAAAATACAATGAGCAGTTCTTC
-	TRBV5-1	TRBD1	TRBJ2-5	CASSFIGRDRGFQETQYF	TGCGCCAGCAGCTTTATCGGTAGGGACAGGGGGTTCCAAGAGACCCAGTACTTC
few	TRBV4-3	-	TRBJ2-2	CASSQDRNPTTGELFF	TGCGCCAGCAGCCAAGATCGAAACCCCACCACCGGGGAGCTGTTTTTT
-	TRBV7-9	-	TRBJ1-4	CASSLLGESNEKLFF	TGTGCCAGCAGCTTACTGGGGGAATCTAATGAAAAACTGTTTTTT
once	TRBV2	-	TRBJ2-7	CASSELGIRYEQYF	TGTGCCAGCAGTGAGCTAGGGATTAGGTACGAGCAGTACTTC
-	TRBV7-2	TRBD2	TRBJ2-7	CASSASGGPTYEQYF	TGTGCCAGCAGCGCAAGCGGGGGTCCAACCTACGAGCAGTACTTC
-	TRBV6-5	-	TRBJ2-2	CASSYQGGTGELFF	TGTGCCAGCAGTTACCAAGGCGGAACCGGGGAGCTGTTTTTT
once	TRBV27	-	TRBJ2-1	CASSPKSSSSYNEQFF	TGTGCCAGCAGTCCTAAAAGCTCCTCCTCCTACAATGAGCAGTTCTTC
-	TRBV7-3	-	TRBJ2-3	CASSLTGDDTQYF	TGTGCCAGCAGCTTAACGGGGGACGATACGCAGTATTTT
-	TRBV7-6	-	TRBJ2-2	CASSLPYTGELFF	TGTGCCAGCAGCTTACCCTACACCGGGGAGCTGTTTTTT
once	TRBV29-1	-	TRBJ2-6	CSAEASGANVLTF	TGCAGCGCCGAGGCCTCTGGGGCCAACGTCCTGACTTTC
-	TRBV7-9	TRBD2	TRBJ2-1	CASSARTSTGYNEQFF	TGTGCCAGCAGCGCCCGGACTAGCACGGGCTACAATGAGCAGTTCTTC
-	TRBV5-4	-	TRBJ2-3	CASSLGADTQYF	TGTGCCAGCAGCTTGGGGGCAGATACGCAGTATTTT
-	TRBV3-1	-	TRBJ1-2	CASSQELGSRLYGYTF	TGTGCCAGCAGCCAAGAGCTCGGTTCGAGGCTCTATGGCTACACCTTC
-	TRBV4-1	-	TRBJ2-5	CASSQDTAVGTQYF	TGCGCCAGCAGCCAAGACACGGCTGTAGGGACCCAGTACTTC
-	TRBV4-1	-	TRBJ2-5	CASSQVGVGETQYF	TGCGCCAGCAGCCAAGTTGGCGTCGGGGAGACCCAGTACTTC
-	TRBV25-1	-	TRBJ2-5	CASSGNREAETQYF	TGTGCCAGCAGTGGTAACAGGGAAGCGGAGACCCAGTACTTC
-	TRBV5-1	TRBD2	TRBJ2-5	CASRGLWRGEETQYF	TGCGCCAGCAGAGGACTCTGGCGGGGGGAAGAGACCCAGTACTTC
-	TRBV13	TRBD1	TRBJ1-2	CASSYQGQGALGYTF	TGTGCCAGCAGCTATCAGGGACAGGGGGCATTGGGCTACACCTTC
few	TRBV6-1	-	TRBJ1-2	CASRGRPGYTF	TGTGCCAGCCGAGGGCGTCCTGGCTACACCTTC
-	TRBV4-1	-	TRBJ2-1	CASSRRDNEGEQFF	TGCGCCAGCAGCCGGCGGGATAACGAGGGTGAGCAGTTCTTC
-	TRBV7-2	TRBD1	TRBJ2-3	CASSPGTGLFRDTQYF	TGTGCCAGCAGCCCCGGGACAGGGTTGTTTCGAGATACGCAGTATTTT
-	TRBV30	TRBD2	TRBJ2-7	CAWSAGGGHEQYF	TGTGCCTGGAGTGCTGGCGGGGGGCACGAGCAGTACTTC
-	TRBV7-9	-	TRBJ1-6	CASTSLGALDNSPLHF	TGTGCCAGCACCTCTTTGGGGGCTCTGGATAATTCACCCCTCCACTTT
-	TRBV27	TRBD2	TRBJ2-7	CASSVTSGGLSYEQYF	TGTGCCAGCAGTGTGACTAGCGGGGGGTTGTCCTACGAGCAGTACTTC
-	TRBV18	TRBD1	TRBJ2-1	CASSQPGQAILSYNEQFF	TGTGCCAGCTCACAGCCGGGACAGGCAATTCTCTCCTACAATGAGCAGTTCTTC
-	TRBV27	TRBD2	TRBJ2-5	CASSLIWGGETQYF	TGTGCCAGCAGTTTAATCTGGGGGGGGGAGACCCAGTACTTC
-	TRBV19	TRBD2	TRBJ2-3	CASSTPGTSIDTQYF	TGTGCCAGTAGTACCCCCGGGACTAGCATAGATACGCAGTATTTT
-	TRBV30	TRBD1	TRBJ2-7	CAWSGGQGINEQYF	TGTGCCTGGAGTGGGGGACAGGGGATCAACGAGCAGTACTTC
-	TRBV6-2/TRBV6-3	-	TRBJ2-5	CASSYSRDIQETQYF	TGTGCCAGCAGTTACTCGCGGGACATCCAAGAGACCCAGTACTTC
-	TRBV7-9	-	TRBJ2-1	CASSDAGRESSYNEQFF	TGTGCCAGCAGCGATGCAGGTCGAGAGAGCTCCTACAATGAGCAGTTCTTC
-	TRBV4-1	-	TRBJ2-3	CASSPRLGTSDTQYF	TGCGCCAGCAGCCCCCGCCTTGGGACATCAGATACGCAGTATTTT
once	TRBV2	-	TRBJ2-4	CASSPPAGPTIQCF	TGTGCCAGCAGTCCCCCGGCAGGTCCAACCATTCAGTGCTTC
-	TRBV5-1	TRBD2	TRBJ2-3	CATTAPGLAGSTDTQYF	TGCGCCACCACCGCTCCTGGACTAGCGGGAAGCACAGATACGCAGTATTTT